This entry describes one T cell receptor (beta chain). Antigen unknown. Trimming pared 0 bases from V and 7 bases from J, leaving 18 bases between. The CDR3 spans 15 residues. From germline, CDR1 is GTSNPN and CDR2 SVGIG (reference sequence). Measured with immunoSEQ multiplex PCR; TCRdb has only the in-frame clones, and not every one. The sample consists of more than 100,000 clones, more than 70% of them appearing once. This entry comes from a study of cytomegalovirus exposure and HLA in healthy donors. General observations from the study: In vitro testing confirmed three CMV-associated chains as specific for CMV antigens. Reportedly, diagnosis of cytomegalovirus status by the classifier showed high specificity and sensitivity. A later analysis found first-cohort TCR clusters tended to co-occur in the 120 validation repertoires.

This chain uses TRBV30 with TRBJ2-5; D may be TRBD2 (5 bases). This TCR was sampled from a man younger than 40 in good health and CMV-seronegative. The sequenced material came from PBMCs. The CDR3 region has the DNA TGTGCCTGGAGTGTAATGGGCGGCACCGCGGGGACCCAGTACTTC. This gives the protein CAWSVMGGTAGTQYF.